The 21 T cell receptor beta chains in this list originate from one sample, sequenced in a study of T cell responses to AZD1222 COVID-19 vaccine (dated by TCRdb to the early 2020s). The library relied on the immunoSEQ multiplex PCR assay. The table was pulled from immuneACCESS by TCRdb, which kept in-frame rearrangements only. Such tables lose some clones; where checked, under half of the loss comes from unresolved V genes, and the rest has no known cause. Within this sample are more than 110,000 clones, with roughly nine tenths of them counted one time only. In total, the top ten clones hold roughly 4% of the sample. Read against the paper, the sample's time point label means: baseline before first vaccination. The sample here was peripheral blood, taken on day 0 of AZD1222 vaccination. Source of these receptors: an adult in good health.

This clone appeared once. The chain links TRBV5-1 to TRBJ2-1; possible D gene TRBD2, 7 bases. The CDR3 is 18 amino acids. The germline V gene encodes CDR1 SGHRS and CDR2 YFSETQ. Trimming removed 3 bases from V and 4 bases from J, with 23 bases in between. Written as DNA, the CDR3 is TGCGCCAGCAGCTGGGGGCCAGGGGCTAGCGGAGTTTACAATGAGCAGTTCTTC. It is translated as CASSWGPGASGVYNEQFF.

Notes on this clone: Other DNA variants within this sample encode the same CDR3. The CDR3 protein is CASSLAGGSYEQYF. Here the CDR3 DNA reads TGCGCCAGCAGCCTAGCGGGAGGATCCTACGAGCAGTACTTC. The chain recombines TRBV5-1 with TRBJ2-7; 11 positions match TRBD2. The J segment lost 1 base and the V segment lost 4 bases, leaving 1 base of the junction unmatched. CDR3 length: 14 residues. Germline V gene data show CDR1 as SGHRS and CDR2 as YFSETQ. The full variable domain, in which reference TRBV5-1 and TRBJ2-7 provide the parts outside the CDR3, is KAGVTQTPRYLIKTRGQQVTLSCSPISGHRSVSWYQQTPGQGLQFLFEYFSETQRNKGNFPGRFSGRQFSNSRSEMNVSTLELGDSALYLCASSLAGGSYEQYFGPGTRLTVT.

The rearrangement joins TRBV2 to TRBJ2-1, with TRBD2 identical over 10 bases. Germline V gene data show CDR1 as SNHLY and CDR2 as FYNNEI. This CDR3 comprises 16 residues. V dropped 6 bases and J dropped 4; count of bases not matched to a gene: 9. The CDR3 DNA follows: TGTGCCAGCAGAGCGGGAGGGCCGGGGGCATACAATGAGCAGTTCTTC. The encoded protein is CASRAGGPGAYNEQFF.

J is TRBJ2-2 and V is TRBV7-2, with a tentative D call TRBD2 (6 bases). Germline CDR1 SGHTA, CDR2 FQGNSA. The V end lost 9 bases, the J end lost 5 bases, and 19 bases lay between the germline ends. The CDR3 is made up of 15 amino acids. The CDR3 spells CASSRDFAQTGELFF. The CDR3 region has the DNA TGTGCCAGTAGCCGGGACTTTGCTCAGACCGGGGAGCTGTTTTTT.

The genes are TRBV5-4 and TRBJ2-2; D is unresolved. The CDR3 totals 14 residues. Germline loops: CDR1 SGHNT, CDR2 YYREEE (reference sequence). V lost 0 bases and J 4 bases, leaving 7 bases between the germline ends. The CDR3 coding sequence is TGTGCCAGCAGCTTGGGCAGGAGCACCGGGGAGCTGTTTTTT. Protein: CASSLGRSTGELFF.

The V gene is TRBV9, the J gene TRBJ2-5; the match to TRBD1 covers 8 bases. This CDR3 region has 14 residues. V lost 2 bases and J lost 5; bases outside the gene matches: 5. Looked up from germline, CDR1 is SGDLS and CDR2 is YYNGEE. The CDR3 DNA sequence: TGTGCCAGCAGCGTCGGACAGGGTAGGGAGACCCAGTACTTC. Its translation: CASSVGQGRETQYF.

V is TRBV5-1 and J is TRBJ2-1; tentatively, D is TRBD2 (5 bases). V lost 4 bases to trimming and J lost 1 base, with 15 bases between them. Germline CDR1 SGHRS, CDR2 YFSETQ. This CDR3 comprises 16 residues. CDR3 sequence reads: CASSPPEGPSYNEQFF. CDR3 nucleotides: TGCGCCAGCAGCCCACCCGAGGGCCCATCCTACAATGAGCAGTTCTTC.

In its sample, this clone was seen once. J is TRBJ2-6 and V is TRBV12-3 or TRBV12-4; D not resolved. CDR3 length: 13 residues. Trimming stripped 3 bases from V and 3 bases from J, with 3 bases between. The CDR3 DNA reads TGTGCCAGCAGTTTTCGTGGGGCCAACGTCCTGACTTTC. It yields the protein CASSFRGANVLTF.

The chain couples TRBV9 to TRBJ1-1, with unresolved D. The germline V gene encodes CDR1 SGDLS and CDR2 YYNGEE. Trimming removed 5 bases at V and 4 bases at J, with 9 bases between. This CDR3 spans 12 amino acids. The CDR3, as DNA: TGTGCCAGCAGTGGATCGGGCACTGAAGCTTTCTTT. The encoded protein is CASSGSGTEAFF.

The chain joins TRBV20-1 to TRBJ1-1; D might be TRBD1 (6 bases). Germline V gene data show CDR1 as DFQATT and CDR2 as SNEGSKA (reference sequence). The CDR3 loop spans 14 amino acids. V was shortened by 3 bases and J by 1 base, with 12 bases between the two germline ends. DNA for the CDR3: TGCAGTGCTAGTGGCGGGACATGGAACACTGAAGCTTTCTTT. Protein: CSASGGTWNTEAFF.

This clone was counted a single time. V gene TRBV3-1 (or the pseudogene TRBV3-2) combines with J gene TRBJ1-2, with a weak D call TRBD1 (5 bases). This CDR3 is built from 14 residues. Trimming stripped 1 base from V and 8 bases from J, with 14 bases between. Germline CDR1 and CDR2: LGHDT and YNNKEL (reference sequence). CDR3: CASSQGQGSGGYTF. CDR3 DNA: TGTGCCAGCAGCCAAGGGCAGGGTTCGGGCGGCTACACCTTC.

The chain employs TRBV2 and TRBJ1-3, with D unresolved. Trimming took 8 bases from V and 9 from J, leaving 14 bases between them. The CDR3 consists of 12 residues. The germline V gene encodes CDR1 SNHLY and CDR2 FYNNEI. The CDR3 loop reads CASWSAIGTIYF. Here the CDR3 DNA reads TGTGCCAGCTGGTCCGCTATTGGCACCATATATTTT.

This rearrangement joins TRBV7-2 to TRBJ2-7, with 7 positions matching TRBD1. Germline CDR1 SGHTA, CDR2 FQGNSA. The CDR3 totals 16 residues. Losses at the gene ends were 2 bases for V and 1 base for J; bases not matched to a gene: 8. CDR3 DNA: TGTGCCAGCAGCTTATTAACGGGACAGCCATCCTACGAGCAGTACTTC. This translates into CASSLLTGQPSYEQYF. Variable domain in full (rest from reference TRBV7-2 and TRBJ2-7): GAGVSQSPSNKVTEKGKDVELRCDPISGHTALYWYRQSLGQGLEFLIYFQGNSAPDKSGLPSDRFSAERTGGSVSTLTIQRTQQEDSAVYLCASSLLTGQPSYEQYFGPGTRLTVT.

CDR3 residues: CASSLWADHNEQFF. As DNA, the CDR3 is TGCGCCAGCAGCTTGTGGGCCGATCACAATGAGCAGTTCTTC. This chain joins TRBV5-1 and TRBJ2-1, with D uncertain. The CDR3 is 14 residues long. V was shortened by 1 base and J by 5 bases, with 10 bases between the two germline ends. Germline CDR1 reads SGHRS; CDR2 reads YFSETQ. Using reference TRBV5-1 and TRBJ2-1 for the parts outside the CDR3, the full variable domain is KAGVTQTPRYLIKTRGQQVTLSCSPISGHRSVSWYQQTPGQGLQFLFEYFSETQRNKGNFPGRFSGRQFSNSRSEMNVSTLELGDSALYLCASSLWADHNEQFFGPGTRLTVL.

The rearrangement links TRBV6-5 to TRBJ2-1, with D tentatively TRBD1 (5 bases). With 0 bases removed from V and 0 bases from J, the gap between germline ends came to 9 bases. The CDR3 runs to 16 residues. Germline assignment: CDR1 MNHEY and CDR2 SVGAGI. The chain's CDR3 is CASSYSRGASYNEQFF. CDR3 in DNA: TGTGCCAGCAGTTACTCTAGGGGCGCCTCCTACAATGAGCAGTTCTTC.

V and J are TRBV27 and TRBJ1-2; maybe TRBD1 (5 bases). Deletions cut 0 bases from V and 7 bases from J, with 12 bases between. The CDR3 has 14 amino acids. Germline V lookup: CDR1 MNHEY, CDR2 SMNVEV (reference sequence). The CDR3 here is CASSLSGVGSGYTF. The CDR3 nucleotides read TGTGCCAGCAGTTTATCAGGGGTTGGGAGTGGCTACACCTTC.

The CDR3 DNA is TGCGCCAGCAGCCCTGGGGGGCGGGAGTCAGAGACCCAGTACTTC. Residues: CASSPGGRESETQYF. The chain combines TRBV5-1 with TRBJ2-5; maybe TRBD2 (7 bases). The CDR3 is 15 residues long. V lost 4 bases to trimming and J lost 4 bases, with 17 bases between them. Per the germline V gene, CDR1 is SGHRS and CDR2 is YFSETQ.

The chain couples TRBV19 to TRBJ2-2; D might be TRBD1 or TRBD2, each matching 5 bases. Trimming left V 5 bases short and J 5 bases short, with 18 bases between. The germline V gene has CDR1 LNHDA and CDR2 SQIVND (reference sequence). This CDR3 region has 16 residues. CDR3 amino acids: CASSFRGLTETGELFF. CDR3 in DNA: TGTGCCAGTAGTTTCCGGGGCCTAACGGAAACCGGGGAGCTGTTTTTT.

V and J are TRBV6-5 and TRBJ2-7; D unresolved. The CDR3 loop spans 12 amino acids. V was trimmed by 6 bases and J by 5 bases, leaving 11 bases between them. CDR1 MNHEY and CDR2 SVGAGI come from the germline V gene. The CDR3: CASSLTRNEQYF. In DNA, the CDR3 is TGTGCCAGCAGCCTCACCCGGAACGAGCAGTACTTC.

The rearrangement links TRBV27 to TRBJ1-6; a possible D gene is TRBD1 (5 bases). Trimming pared 5 bases from V and 9 bases from J, leaving 14 bases between. CDR1 and CDR2 from the germline V gene are MNHEY and SMNVEV (reference sequence). This CDR3 contains 14 residues. The DNA for the CDR3 is TGTGCCAGCAGTATACAAGGGACGATTTCACCCCTCCACTTT. Amino acids: CASSIQGTISPLHF.

This rearrangement joins TRBV28 to TRBJ1-4, with a possible D match to TRBD1 (6 bases). The V gene lost 4 bases and the J gene lost 3 bases, with 18 bases spanning the gap. Looked up from germline, CDR1 is MDHEN and CDR2 is SYDVKM. This CDR3 spans 17 amino acids. CDR3 residues: CASSSQIRGAANEKLFF. The CDR3 DNA is TGTGCCAGCAGTTCCCAAATTCGGGGGGCCGCTAATGAAAAACTGTTTTTT.